The clone carrying this T cell receptor (beta chain) has ten or more counts. Its antigen is unknown. Unique molecular identifiers were present on the cDNA, which also gained a universal primer site by template switching. TCRdb redid the calling of the 5' RACE reads with MiXCR, one entry per CDR3 protein. The table shows about 220,000 distinct CDR3 sequences, with approximately 8.3% occurring only once. The data belong to a study of identical twins. Broader study findings: Abundant cord blood beta clonotypes carried fewer insertions; memory repertoires showed none. Shared out-of-frame alpha sequences (those common to twins) showed excess low generation probability.

Germline V CDR1 and CDR2: DFQATT, SNEGSKA (reference sequence). The CDR3 is 14 residues long. V gave up 1 base and J gave up 9 bases; unmatched junction bases: 4. These data also formed part of another study, on yellow fever vaccine responses in identical twins.

This chain links TRBV20-1 with TRBJ2-1; TRBD1 aligns across 12 bases. Sequencing was carried out using memory (CD45RO+) T cells sorted from blood. This TCR was recovered from a woman under 30 in good health. The CDR3 region has the DNA TGCAGTGCTAGAGTGGGACAGGGGGCGACTGAGCAGTTCTTC. Translating it yields CSARVGQGATEQFF.